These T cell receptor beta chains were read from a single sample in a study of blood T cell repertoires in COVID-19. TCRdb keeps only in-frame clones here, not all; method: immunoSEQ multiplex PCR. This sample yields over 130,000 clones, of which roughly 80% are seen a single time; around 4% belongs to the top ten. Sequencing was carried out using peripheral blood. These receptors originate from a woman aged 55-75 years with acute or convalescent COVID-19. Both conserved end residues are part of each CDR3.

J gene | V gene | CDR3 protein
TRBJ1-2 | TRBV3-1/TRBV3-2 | CASSPWTGGNGYTF
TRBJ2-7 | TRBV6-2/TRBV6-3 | CASSYTRQGDYEQYF
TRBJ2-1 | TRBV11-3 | CASSPSPRSYNEQFF
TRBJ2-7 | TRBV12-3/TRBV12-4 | CASSWTSGYEQYF
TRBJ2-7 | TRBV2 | CASSEGKAGVQEQYF
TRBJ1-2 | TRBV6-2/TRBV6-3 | CASSQASYGYTF
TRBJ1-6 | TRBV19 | CASSILSGPVNSPLHF
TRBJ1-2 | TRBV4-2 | CASSQPPEDYGYTF
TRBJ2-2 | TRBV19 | CASSAQRERTGELFF
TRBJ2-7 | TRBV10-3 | CAISESSGGYLRKQYF
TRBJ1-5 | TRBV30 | CAWRWDRAGQPQHF
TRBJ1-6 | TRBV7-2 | CASSKRQGINNSPLHF
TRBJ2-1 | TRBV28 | CASGRADRNEQFF
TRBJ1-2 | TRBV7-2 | CASSGRTGTYGYTF
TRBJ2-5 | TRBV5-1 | CASSFFQAGQETQYF
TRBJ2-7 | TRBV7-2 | CASSFSSGPPHF
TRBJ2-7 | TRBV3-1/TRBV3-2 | CASSQGPQTSGRGYEQYF
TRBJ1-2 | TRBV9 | CASSGGSVLSNGYTF
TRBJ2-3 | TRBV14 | CASSQPQGRDTQYF
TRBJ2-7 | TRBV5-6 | CASSLPGTGSPYEQYF
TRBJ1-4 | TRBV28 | CASSSGRGLEKLFF
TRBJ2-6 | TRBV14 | CASSPQTGIFSGANVLTF
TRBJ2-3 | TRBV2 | CASSEGAGRTDTQYF
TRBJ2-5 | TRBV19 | CASSISRTGRETQYF
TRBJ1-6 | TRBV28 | CASSLGRDSPLHF
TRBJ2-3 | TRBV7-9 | CASSFGLGGSTDTQYF
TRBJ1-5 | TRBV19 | CASTNTGGANQPQHF
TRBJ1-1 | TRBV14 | CASSQAIGGLAMNTEAFF
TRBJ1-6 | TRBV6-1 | CASSEEGQGALSPLHF
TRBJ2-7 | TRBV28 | CASSATGTSGRAPVYEQYF
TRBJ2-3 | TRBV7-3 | CASSQGHSRDVSTDTQYF
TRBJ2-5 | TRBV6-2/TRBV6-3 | CASSYGTSDQETQYF
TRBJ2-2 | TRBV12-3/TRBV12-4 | CASRTGPGELFF
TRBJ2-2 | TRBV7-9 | CASSTTGTSAVAELFF
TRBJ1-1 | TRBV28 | CASSFLVVWTGNLEAFF
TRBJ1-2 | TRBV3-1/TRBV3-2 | CASSQRTGGYTF
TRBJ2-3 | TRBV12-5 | CASTNAVGQGGDTQYF
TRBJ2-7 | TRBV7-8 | CASSLGGTSSFYEQYF
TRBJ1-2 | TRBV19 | CASSPRDRGDYTF
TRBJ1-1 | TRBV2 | CASSIQGGSTEAFF
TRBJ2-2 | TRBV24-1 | CATSDLAGTLSPGELFF
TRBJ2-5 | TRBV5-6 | CASSLLARETQYF
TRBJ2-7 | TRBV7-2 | CASSQNGRPNPYEQYF
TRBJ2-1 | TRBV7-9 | CASSLLGSAGEQFF